Listed below are T cell receptor beta chains from one sample, sequenced in a study of blood T cells in healthy people across ages. TCRdb reprocessed the 5' RACE reads with MiXCR, giving one entry per CDR3 protein. The sample holds 1.4 million or so distinct CDR3 sequences, about 42% seen once. Sequenced: blood. Receptors originate from a woman aged 18-35 years in good health. CDR3s include the opening cysteine and the closing phenylalanine or tryptophan. A D gene is named only where the DNA matches it firmly. Some rows mark clone size as missing; the rest say once, few, many or name a class of expanded clone.

>15|few|.|TRBJ2-7|TRBV7-9
CASSYADRNVYEQYF
TGTGCCAGCAGCTACGCGGACAGAAATGTCTACGAGCAGTACTTC
>15|.|.|TRBJ2-7|TRBV28
CASSSPPDRRYEQYF
TGTGCCAGCAGTTCACCACCGGACAGAAGATACGAGCAGTACTTC
>16|.|TRBD2|TRBJ2-5|TRBV9
CASSVGRGVRLETQYF
TGTGCCAGCAGCGTAGGTCGGGGGGTTCGGTTAGAGACCCAGTACTTC
>15|.|.|TRBJ1-6|TRBV27
CASSLSSGNNSPLHF
TGTGCCAGCAGTTTATCGTCCGGGAATAATTCACCCCTCCACTTT
>16|few|TRBD2|TRBJ2-3|TRBV4-3
CASSQVSSGDTDTQYF
TGCGCCAGCAGCCAAGTATCTAGCGGAGACACAGATACGCAGTATTTT
>16|few|TRBD1|TRBJ1-2|TRBV12-3/TRBV12-4
CASSLPGTGDDYGYTF
TGTGCCAGCAGTCTCCCCGGGACAGGGGACGACTATGGCTACACCTTC
>14|few|TRBD1|TRBJ1-2|TRBV6-1
CASTRTGTNYGYTF
TGTGCCAGCACCCGGACAGGGACTAACTATGGCTACACCTTC
>15|.|.|TRBJ1-2|TRBV27
CASSLTPQRLYGYTF
TGTGCCAGCAGTTTAACTCCTCAACGGTTGTATGGCTACACCTTC
>15|.|.|TRBJ1-4|TRBV20-1
CSARARTATGEKLFF
TGCAGTGCTAGAGCCCGGACAGCGACGGGTGAAAAACTGTTTTTT
>13|few|TRBD1|TRBJ1-2|TRBV6-5
CASRSQGAHGYTF
TGTGCCAGCAGGTCACAGGGGGCCCATGGCTACACCTTC
>16|few|.|TRBJ1-2|TRBV6-2/TRBV6-3
CASSYSTRAANYGYTF
TGTGCCAGCAGTTACTCGACGCGTGCCGCTAACTATGGCTACACCTTC
>16|.|TRBD1|TRBJ2-1|TRBV12-3/TRBV12-4
CASSPRDRASGNEQFF
TGTGCCAGCAGCCCGAGGGACAGGGCAAGCGGGAATGAGCAGTTCTTC
>11|few|.|TRBJ1-1|TRBV20-1
CSAPINTEAFF
TGCAGTGCGCCGATAAACACTGAAGCTTTCTTT
>15|few|.|TRBJ1-1|TRBV11-2
CASSSPLQVSTEAFF
TGTGCCAGCAGCTCTCCCCTACAGGTGTCCACTGAAGCTTTCTTT
>16|.|TRBD2|TRBJ2-1|TRBV18
CASSPGTSGSLDEQFF
TGTGCCAGCTCACCCGGGACTAGCGGGAGTCTAGATGAGCAGTTCTTC
>12|few|.|TRBJ2-7|TRBV7-8
CASTEDSSEQYF
TGTGCCAGCACCGAGGACAGTAGCGAGCAGTACTTC
>15|.|.|TRBJ2-1|TRBV7-8
CAGSLAGTVNNEQFF
TGTGCCGGCAGCTTAGCGGGGACAGTAAACAATGAGCAGTTCTTC
>15|.|.|TRBJ2-3|TRBV10-3
CAISSGGARTDTQYF
TGTGCAATCAGTTCCGGCGGCGCGCGCACAGATACGCAGTATTTT
>15|.|TRBD2|TRBJ2-1|TRBV11-2
CASYNPGRLATEQFF
TGTGCCAGCTATAACCCGGGGAGACTAGCGACTGAGCAGTTCTTC
>14|few|TRBD2|TRBJ2-1|TRBV20-1
CSARGLALDNEQFF
TGCAGTGCTAGGGGACTAGCGCTAGACAATGAGCAGTTCTTC
>13|few|TRBD2|TRBJ2-7|TRBV29-1
CSVELTSGDSEYF
TGCAGCGTTGAATTGACTAGCGGGGACTCGGAGTACTTC
>14|few|.|TRBJ1-3|TRBV12-3/TRBV12-4
CASSLTTTGNTIYF
TGTGCCAGCAGCCTTACTACTACTGGAAACACCATATATTTT
>17|.|.|TRBJ2-7|TRBV28
CARNLTEPLTTGNEQYF
TGTGCCAGAAACTTGACCGAGCCTTTGACCACGGGGAATGAGCAGTACTTC
>13|.|.|TRBJ1-1|TRBV10-3
CAISAGKTTEAFF
TGTGCCATCAGTGCTGGAAAGACAACTGAAGCTTTCTTT
>15|few|TRBD2|TRBJ2-1|TRBV12-3/TRBV12-4
CASSSRGLVGDEQFF
TGTGCCAGCAGTTCTAGGGGACTAGTGGGGGATGAGCAGTTCTTC
>12|.|.|TRBJ2-7|TRBV20-1
CSARSVWGQQYF
TGCAGTGCTAGAAGTGTGTGGGGACAGCAGTACTTC
>13|.|TRBD2|TRBJ2-1|TRBV7-2
CASSASGSYEQFF
TGTGCCAGCAGTGCTAGCGGGAGCTACGAGCAGTTCTTC
>14|few|.|TRBJ2-7|TRBV6-1
CASTGTLSSYEQYF
TGTGCCAGCACTGGGACTCTCAGCTCCTACGAGCAGTACTTC
>14|many|TRBD2|TRBJ2-7|TRBV9
CASSFREGVDEQYF
TGTGCCAGCAGCTTCAGGGAGGGAGTGGACGAGCAGTACTTC
>12|few|.|TRBJ2-4|TRBV6-2/TRBV6-3
CASSYSLNIQYF
TGTGCCAGCAGTTACTCGTTGAACATTCAGTACTTC
>12|few|.|TRBJ2-5|TRBV6-5
CASTGGYNEQYF
TGTGCCAGCACGGGGGGCTACAATGAGCAGTACTTC
>17|few|TRBD1|TRBJ1-5|TRBV28
CASSLIGQGNFGQPQHF
TGTGCCAGCAGTTTAATTGGACAGGGGAATTTTGGTCAGCCCCAGCATTTT
>12|.|.|TRBJ1-1|TRBV4-1
CASSQFGWRAFF
TGCGCCAGCAGCCAATTCGGTTGGAGGGCTTTCTTT
>11|.|.|TRBJ2-5|TRBV12-3/TRBV12-4
CASSTSGAQYF
TGTGCCAGCAGTACCTCGGGGGCCCAGTACTTC
>12|few|.|TRBJ2-1|TRBV7-9
CASRVPRDEQFF
TGTGCCAGCAGAGTTCCCCGGGATGAGCAGTTCTTC
>14|few|TRBD1|TRBJ1-1|TRBV2
CASSALGQGAEAFF
TGTGCCAGCAGCGCCTTGGGACAGGGGGCTGAAGCTTTCTTT
>13|.|.|TRBJ1-1|TRBV13
CASTFGGNTEAFF
TGTGCCAGCACCTTCGGCGGGAACACTGAAGCTTTCTTT
>15|once|.|TRBJ1-2|TRBV7-9
CASSSIGASNYGYTF
TGTGCCAGCAGCTCAATCGGGGCCTCTAACTATGGCTACACCTTC
>15|.|.|TRBJ2-7|TRBV7-2
CASSRDKDRAYEQYF
TGTGCCAGCAGCCGGGACAAAGATCGGGCCTACGAGCAGTACTTC
>16|.|TRBD1|TRBJ2-7|TRBV7-2
CASSPQGGTGIHEQYF
TGTGCCAGCAGCCCCCAGGGGGGGACAGGGATCCACGAGCAGTACTTC
>12|.|.|TRBJ1-2|TRBV7-2
CAGRPARYGYTF
TGTGCCGGGCGGCCAGCGCGATATGGCTACACCTTC
>15|.|.|TRBJ1-1|TRBV3-1
CASSQGTRMGTEAFF
TGTGCCAGCAGCCAAGGTACGCGAATGGGCACTGAAGCTTTCTTT
>15|.|.|TRBJ2-5|TRBV28
CASSLRGGNQETQYF
TGTGCCAGCAGTTTAAGGGGGGGGAACCAGGAGACCCAGTACTTC
>15|.|TRBD2|TRBJ2-1|TRBV6-5
CASSYGGRAVNEQFF
TGTGCCAGCAGTTACGGCGGGAGGGCTGTAAATGAGCAGTTCTTC
>14|.|.|TRBJ1-5|TRBV18
CASSTGYSNQPQHF
TGTGCCAGCTCAACGGGGTATAGCAATCAGCCCCAGCATTTT
>16|few|.|TRBJ2-1|TRBV15
CATSRDLASGPGRQFF
TGTGCCACCAGCAGAGATCTCGCGAGCGGTCCTGGTCGGCAGTTCTTC
>12|few|.|TRBJ2-1|TRBV29-1
CSALPQNNEQFF
TGCAGCGCCCTCCCACAAAACAATGAGCAGTTCTTC
>14|.|.|TRBJ2-1|TRBV6-2/TRBV6-3
CASTIGGGNNEQFF
TGTGCCAGCACCATAGGGGGTGGGAACAATGAGCAGTTCTTC
>14|.|.|TRBJ1-2|TRBV29-1
CSVVVGDRLYGYTF
TGCAGCGTCGTAGTGGGGGACCGCCTCTATGGCTACACCTTC
>14|.|TRBD2|TRBJ2-3|TRBV25-1
CASSDDLAGGTQYF
TGTGCCAGCAGTGACGACCTAGCGGGGGGAACGCAGTATTTT
>12|.|.|TRBJ1-4|TRBV29-1
CSGGVLNEKLFF
TGCAGCGGTGGGGTCCTAAATGAAAAACTGTTTTTT
>13|.|.|TRBJ2-5|TRBV2
CASSGISQDELYF
TGTGCCAGCAGTGGGATCTCTCAGGACGAGCTGTACTTC
>13|few|.|TRBJ2-4|TRBV7-2
CASSLQQQNIQYF
TGTGCCAGCAGCTTGCAGCAGCAAAACATTCAGTACTTC
>15|few|TRBD2|TRBJ2-1|TRBV20-1
CSARVMAGGSDEQFF
TGCAGTGCTAGAGTTATGGCGGGAGGAAGCGATGAGCAGTTCTTC
>13|.|.|TRBJ1-1|TRBV21-1
CASSAPLGARAFF
TGTGCCAGCAGCGCCCCGCTGGGAGCCCGAGCTTTCTTT
>17|.|.|TRBJ1-1|TRBV12-3/TRBV12-4
CASREGGGAGHYTEAFF
TGTGCCAGCAGGGAGGGGGGGGGCGCGGGACATTATACTGAAGCTTTCTTT
>12|.|.|TRBJ1-2|TRBV9
CASSLSDCGYTF
TGTGCCAGCAGCTTAAGCGACTGTGGCTACACCTTC
>15|.|TRBD2|TRBJ2-1|TRBV7-2
CASSSGRAGANEQFF
TGTGCCAGCAGCTCCGGACGAGCGGGAGCCAATGAGCAGTTCTTC
>15|.|.|TRBJ1-5|TRBV27
CASSSWGQSNQPQHF
TGTGCCAGCAGTTCATGGGGACAAAGCAATCAGCCCCAGCATTTT